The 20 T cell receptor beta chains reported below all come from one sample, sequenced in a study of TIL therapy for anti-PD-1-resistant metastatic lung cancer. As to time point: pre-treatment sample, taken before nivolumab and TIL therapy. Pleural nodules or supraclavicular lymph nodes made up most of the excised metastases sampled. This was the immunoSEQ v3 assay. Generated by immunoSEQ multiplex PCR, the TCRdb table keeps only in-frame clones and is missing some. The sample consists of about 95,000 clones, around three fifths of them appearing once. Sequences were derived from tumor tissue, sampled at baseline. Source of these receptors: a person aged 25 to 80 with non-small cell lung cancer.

The CDR3 DNA reads TGCGCCAGCAGTCAATCGAAGGGGAGACAGGGATCCTCTTCCTACGAGCAGTACTTC. Translation: CASSQSKGRQGSSSYEQYF. V is TRBV23-1 and J is TRBJ2-7, with 7 bases aligning to TRBD1. TRBV23-1 is annotated as an ORF whose role is uncertain. V was pared by 0 bases and J by 1 base, with 15 bases of the junction left unmatched. The CDR3 consists of 19 residues.

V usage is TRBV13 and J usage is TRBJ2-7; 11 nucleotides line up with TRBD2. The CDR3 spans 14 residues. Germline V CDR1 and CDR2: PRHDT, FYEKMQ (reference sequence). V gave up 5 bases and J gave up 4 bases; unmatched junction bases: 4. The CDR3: CASSPRTSGYEQYF. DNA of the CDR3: TGTGCCAGCAGCCCCCGGACTAGCGGGTACGAGCAGTACTTC.

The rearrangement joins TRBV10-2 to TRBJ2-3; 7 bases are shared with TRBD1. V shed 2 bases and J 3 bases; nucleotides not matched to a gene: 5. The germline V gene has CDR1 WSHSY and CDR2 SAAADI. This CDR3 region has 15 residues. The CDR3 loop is CASSEGQGVTDTQYF. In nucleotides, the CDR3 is TGCGCCAGCAGTGAGGGGCAGGGGGTTACAGATACGCAGTATTTT.

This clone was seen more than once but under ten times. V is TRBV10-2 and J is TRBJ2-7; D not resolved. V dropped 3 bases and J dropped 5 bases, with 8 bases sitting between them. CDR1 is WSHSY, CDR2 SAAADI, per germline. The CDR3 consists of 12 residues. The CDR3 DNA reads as TGCGCCAGCAGTGAATTCAATAACGAGCAGTACTTC. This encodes CASSEFNNEQYF.

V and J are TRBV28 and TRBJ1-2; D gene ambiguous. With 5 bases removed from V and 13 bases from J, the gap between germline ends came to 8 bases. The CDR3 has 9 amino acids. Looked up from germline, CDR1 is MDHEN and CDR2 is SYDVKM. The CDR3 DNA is TGTGCCAGCAGTCCCCCCCCCACCTTC. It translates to CASSPPPTF.

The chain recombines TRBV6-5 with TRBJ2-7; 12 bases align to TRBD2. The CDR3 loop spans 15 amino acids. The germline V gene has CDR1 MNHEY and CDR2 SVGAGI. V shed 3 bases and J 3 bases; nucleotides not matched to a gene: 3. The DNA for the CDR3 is TGTGCCAGCAGTTATTCTAGCGGGGGGGACTACGAGCAGTACTTC. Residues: CASSYSSGGDYEQYF.

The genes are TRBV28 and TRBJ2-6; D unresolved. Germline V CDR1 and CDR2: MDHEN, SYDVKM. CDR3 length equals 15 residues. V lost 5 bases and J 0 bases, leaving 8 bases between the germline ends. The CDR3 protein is CASSRATSGANVLTF. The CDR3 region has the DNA TGTGCCAGCAGTCGGGCGACCTCTGGGGCCAACGTCCTGACTTTC.

CDR3 nucleotide sequence: TGTGCCAGCAGTCGTAGGGGTACAGGGGTAAACACTGAAGCTTTCTTT. It yields the protein CASSRRGTGVNTEAFF. This rearrangement joins TRBV9 to TRBJ1-1; 7 bases map to TRBD1. The CDR3 contains 16 residues. Trimming at V came to 5 bases and at J to 2 bases, leaving 12 bases not matched to a gene. Germline values: CDR1 SGDLS, CDR2 YYNGEE.

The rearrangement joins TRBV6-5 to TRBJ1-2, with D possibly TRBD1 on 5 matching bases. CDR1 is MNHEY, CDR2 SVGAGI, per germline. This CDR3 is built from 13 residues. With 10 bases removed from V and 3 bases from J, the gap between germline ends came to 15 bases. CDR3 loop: CATRTGTDYGYTF. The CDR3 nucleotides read TGTGCCACCCGCACCGGGACCGACTATGGCTACACCTTC.

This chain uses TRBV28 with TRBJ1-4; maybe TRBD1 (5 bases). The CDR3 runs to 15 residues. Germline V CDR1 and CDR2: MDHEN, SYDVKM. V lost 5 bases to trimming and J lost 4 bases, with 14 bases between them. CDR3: CASSKTGRINEKLFF. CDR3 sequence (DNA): TGTGCCAGCAGTAAGACGGGACGGATTAATGAAAAACTGTTTTTT.

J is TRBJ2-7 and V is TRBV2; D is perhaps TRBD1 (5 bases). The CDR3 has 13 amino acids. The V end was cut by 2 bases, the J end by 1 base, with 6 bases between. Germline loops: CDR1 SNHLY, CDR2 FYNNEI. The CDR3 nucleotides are TGTGCCAGCAGTGAACAGGGATCCTACGAGCAGTACTTC. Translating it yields CASSEQGSYEQYF.

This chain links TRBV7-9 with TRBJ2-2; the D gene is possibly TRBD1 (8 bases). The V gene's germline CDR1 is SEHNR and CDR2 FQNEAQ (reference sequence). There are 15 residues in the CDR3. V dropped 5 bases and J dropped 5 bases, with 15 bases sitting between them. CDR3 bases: TGTGCCAGCAGCCAAGGACAGGGAGGGACCGGGGAGCTGTTTTTT. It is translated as CASSQGQGGTGELFF.

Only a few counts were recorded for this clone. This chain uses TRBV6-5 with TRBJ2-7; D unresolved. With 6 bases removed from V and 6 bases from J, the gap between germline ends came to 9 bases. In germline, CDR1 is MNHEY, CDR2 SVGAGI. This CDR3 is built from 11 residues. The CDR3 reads CASSRKGEQYF. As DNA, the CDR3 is TGTGCCAGCAGCCGCAAGGGCGAGCAGTACTTC.

The CDR3 spells CASSVQGLSTDTQYF. DNA for the CDR3: TGTGCCAGCTCAGTACAGGGACTTAGCACAGATACGCAGTATTTT. The gene calls are TRBV2 and TRBJ2-3, with D tentatively TRBD1 or TRBD2 (6 bases each). Germline CDR1 SNHLY, CDR2 FYNNEI. Trimming stripped 8 bases from V and 0 bases from J, with 15 bases between. The CDR3 loop spans 15 amino acids.

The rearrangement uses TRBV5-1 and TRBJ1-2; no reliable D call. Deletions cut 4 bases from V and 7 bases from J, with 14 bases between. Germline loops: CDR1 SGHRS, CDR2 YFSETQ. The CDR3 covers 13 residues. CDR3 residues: CASSQQPEIGYTF. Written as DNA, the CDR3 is TGCGCCAGCAGCCAGCAACCGGAAATTGGCTACACCTTC.

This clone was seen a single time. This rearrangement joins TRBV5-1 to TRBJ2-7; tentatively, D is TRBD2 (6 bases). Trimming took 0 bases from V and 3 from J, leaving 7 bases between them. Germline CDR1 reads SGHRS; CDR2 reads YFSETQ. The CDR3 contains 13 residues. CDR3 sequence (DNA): TGCGCCAGCAGCTTGGGACTAGACTACGAGCAGTACTTC. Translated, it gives CASSLGLDYEQYF.

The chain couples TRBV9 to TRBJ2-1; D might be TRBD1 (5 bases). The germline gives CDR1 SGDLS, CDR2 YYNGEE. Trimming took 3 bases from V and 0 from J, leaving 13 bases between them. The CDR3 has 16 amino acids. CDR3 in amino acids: CASSARQISSYNEQFF. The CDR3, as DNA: TGTGCCAGCAGCGCCCGACAGATAAGCTCCTACAATGAGCAGTTCTTC.

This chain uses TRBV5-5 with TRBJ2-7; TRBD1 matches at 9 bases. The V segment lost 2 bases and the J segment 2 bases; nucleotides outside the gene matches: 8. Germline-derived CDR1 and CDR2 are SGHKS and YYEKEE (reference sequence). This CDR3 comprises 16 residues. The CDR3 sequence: CASSFSPGQGTYEQYF. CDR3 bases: TGTGCCAGCAGCTTTAGCCCGGGACAGGGTACCTACGAGCAGTACTTC.

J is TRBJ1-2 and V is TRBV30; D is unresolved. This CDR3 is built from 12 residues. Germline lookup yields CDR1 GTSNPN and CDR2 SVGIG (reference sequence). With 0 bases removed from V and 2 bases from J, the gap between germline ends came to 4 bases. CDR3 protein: CAWSVKNYGYTF. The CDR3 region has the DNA TGTGCCTGGAGTGTAAAAAACTATGGCTACACCTTC.

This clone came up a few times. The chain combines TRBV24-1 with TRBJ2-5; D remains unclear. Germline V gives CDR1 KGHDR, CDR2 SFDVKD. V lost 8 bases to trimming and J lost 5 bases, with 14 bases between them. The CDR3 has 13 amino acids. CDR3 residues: CATKSRMGETQYF. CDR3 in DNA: TGTGCCACCAAAAGCCGGATGGGGGAGACCCAGTACTTC.